This T cell receptor (beta chain) is drawn from a study of siplizumab effects on memory and regulatory T cells. This clone rates as medium-sized. Its antigen is still unknown. Other DNA sequences within the sample encode an identical CDR3. Assayed TCR templates numbered some 9.3 x 10^4 for each sample. Some clones are missing from TCRdb's copy, which holds only in-frame ones; the method was immunoSEQ multiplex PCR. Of some 100,000 clones in the sample, more than 85% were seen once. The CDR3 has 13 residues. The V gene lost 3 bases and the J gene lost 5 bases, with 10 bases spanning the gap. CDR1 SGHDN and CDR2 FVKESK come from the germline V gene. Study-wide findings and caveats: The drug siplizumab significantly decreased the alloreactive sequences that could be traced to unstimulated CD4+ memory cells. Relative to controls at roughly 30%, mappable alloreactive CD4+ clones exhibited a mean Treg-derived proportion of over 60% with siplizumab.

Sequencing was carried out using CD4+ T cells sorted from blood. The chain uses TRBV14 and TRBJ1-1, with D uncertain. The clonotype originates from a human donor in good health. Some clones in this sample may be carry-over from other donors' samples. The CDR3 coding sequence is TGTGCCAGCAGCCAGTCCCCCAGGACTGAAGCTTTCTTT. Its protein is CASSQSPRTEAFF.